The entry below gives a single TCR beta chain sequence along with its context. Each TRB cDNA library was prepared by 5' RACE (with UMI labels). TCRdb re-called the 5' RACE reads and catalogs CDR3 proteins one per entry, DNA excluded. The sample yields around 6,300 distinct CDR3 sequences, of which the top ten take up 1% to 1.5%. This sample stems from a study of CXCR3-negative and CXCR3-positive naive CD8 T cells. The CDR3 sequence is 12 residues long. The germline gives CDR1 PRHDT, CDR2 FYEKMQ (reference sequence). The chain is built from TRBV13 and TRBJ2-7; as DNA is missing, the TRBD2 call by TCRdb cannot be tested. Sample: naive CXCR3- CD8+ T cells from blood. Indicated subset: CD45RO-CCR7+CD27+CD95- naive CD8+ T cells lacking CXCR3 (TNR3-). The sequence came from a human donor in good health. Some clones in this sample may be carry-over from other donors' samples. CDR3 amino acids: CASSFVSGEQYF.